One and the same sample provided the 18 T cell receptor beta chains below, sequenced in a study of cytomegalovirus exposure and HLA in healthy donors (TCRdb year 2017). Library generation was performed with the immunoSEQ multiplex PCR assay. A mixture of 60 forward primers for TCR Vbeta segments and 13 reverse primers for TCR Jbeta segments was used in the multiplex PCR. TCRdb's version of the immuneACCESS table is confined to in-frame rearrangements and falls short of the full clone set. An unresolved V gene accounts for under half of the shortfall where checked; the remainder is of unknown origin. This sample has approximately 110,000 clones in its table, and over 70% of those were observed once. The ten largest clones take up 5.6% of the sample. Sample: PBMCs. Receptors originate from a male donor in good health and CMV-seronegative.

The chain employs TRBV18 and TRBJ1-3; a possible D gene is TRBD1 (5 bases). V was shortened by 3 bases and J by 4 bases, with 16 bases between the two germline ends. CDR1 is KGHSH and CDR2 is LQKENI in the germline V gene. The CDR3 totals 16 residues. The CDR3: CASSPPQGPWGNTIYF. CDR3 sequence (DNA): TGTGCCAGCTCACCCCCGCAGGGTCCTTGGGGAAACACCATATATTTT. Supplemented by reference TRBV18 and TRBJ1-3, the full variable domain reads NAGVMQNPRHLVRRRGQEARLRCSPMKGHSHVYWYRQLPEEGLKFMVYLQKENIIDESGMPKERFSAEFPKEGPSILRIQQVVRGDSAAYFCASSPPQGPWGNTIYFGEGSWLTVV.

The V gene is TRBV2, the J gene TRBJ1-5; the D is unclear. CDR3 length: 14 residues. The germline V gene encodes CDR1 SNHLY and CDR2 FYNNEI. V shed 7 bases and J shed 5 bases, with 15 bases lying between them. The CDR3 sequence is CASKYNEIDQPQHF. The CDR3 nucleotides read TGTGCCAGCAAATATAACGAGATTGATCAGCCCCAGCATTTT.

The V and J genes are TRBV28 and TRBJ2-3, with 9 positions matching TRBD2. J lost 4 bases, V lost 7 bases, and 12 bases had no gene match. Per germline, CDR1 MDHEN and CDR2 SYDVKM. The CDR3 spans 16 residues. CDR3 nucleotide sequence: TGTGCCAGCACCACCCCTGGGGGACTAGCCCCAGATACGCAGTATTTT. Translated, it gives CASTTPGGLAPDTQYF.

The V and J genes are TRBV6-5 and TRBJ2-1; D is unresolved. Trimming took off 8 bases at V and 5 bases at J, with 7 bases between the two ends. The germline gives CDR1 MNHEY, CDR2 SVGAGI. This CDR3 has 11 residues. The CDR3 loop is CASGDDNEQFF. For the CDR3, the DNA is TGTGCCAGCGGAGATGACAATGAGCAGTTCTTC.

The chain joins TRBV29-1 to TRBJ1-2; D gene ambiguous. Deletions cut 8 bases from V and 8 bases from J, with 9 bases between. Germline V gene sequence: CDR1 SQVTM, CDR2 ANQGSEA. This CDR3 comprises 9 residues. CDR3 nucleotide sequence: TGCAGCACGATGGAGGGCTACACCTTC. Protein: CSTMEGYTF.

The chain is built from TRBV7-9 and TRBJ2-7, with D possibly TRBD2 on 6 matching bases. Trimming removed 2 bases from V and 2 bases from J, with 10 bases in between. This CDR3 region has 14 residues. Germline values: CDR1 SEHNR, CDR2 FQNEAQ (reference sequence). The DNA for the CDR3 is TGTGCCAGCAGCTTAAGGAGGGGCCCCTACGAGCAGTACTTC. Its protein is CASSLRRGPYEQYF. Combining the CDR3 with reference TRBV7-9 and TRBJ2-7 gives the whole variable domain DTGVSQNPRHKITKRGQNVTFRCDPISEHNRLYWYRQTLGQGPEFLTYFQNEAQLEKSRLLSDRFSAERPKGSFSTLEIQRTEQGDSAMYLCASSLRRGPYEQYFGPGTRLTVT.

V gene TRBV28 combines with J gene TRBJ1-4, with a possible D match to TRBD1 (6 bases). CDR3 length: 12 residues. Trimming removed 7 bases at V and 4 bases at J, with 7 bases between. Germline V CDR1 and CDR2: MDHEN, SYDVKM. This chain's CDR3 is CASTRGNEKLFF. CDR3 nucleotide sequence: TGTGCCAGCACCAGGGGTAATGAAAAACTGTTTTTT.

The count of this clone is one. V is TRBV30 and J is TRBJ2-5, with D possibly TRBD2 on 5 matching bases. Near its end, the DNA agrees better with TRBJ2-7, so the J call may be wrong. The CDR3 has 16 residues. The germline V gene has CDR1 GTSNPN and CDR2 SVGIG (reference sequence). The CDR3 protein is CAWDVGSLGALYEQYF. CDR3 nucleotides: TGTGCCTGGGACGTAGGCTCCTTGGGAGCCCTTTACGAGCAGTACTTC.

The chain is built from TRBV5-8 and TRBJ2-7; 7 bases align to TRBD2. This CDR3 comprises 16 residues. Looked up from germline, CDR1 is SGHTS and CDR2 is YDEGEE. J gave up 2 bases and V 4 bases, and 12 bases lay outside the gene matches. CDR3 sequence: CASSPGVSGSPYEQYF. CDR3 DNA: TGTGCCAGCAGCCCGGGGGTTAGCGGGTCCCCCTACGAGCAGTACTTC. Variable domain in full (rest from reference TRBV5-8 and TRBJ2-7): EAGVTQSPTHLIKTRGQQATLRCSPISGHTSVYWYQQALGLGLQFLLWYDEGEERNRGNFPPRFSGRQFPNYSSELNVNALELEDSALYLCASSPGVSGSPYEQYFGPGTRLTVT.

CDR3 amino acids: CASSLSEQSIEQYF. The CDR3 DNA sequence: TGCGCCAGCAGCTTGTCGGAACAGTCTATCGAGCAGTACTTC. The chain employs TRBV5-1 and TRBJ2-7; D is uncertain. There are 14 residues in the CDR3. Trimming stripped 1 base from V and 6 bases from J, with 14 bases between. The germline gives CDR1 SGHRS, CDR2 YFSETQ.

This clone came up a few times. DNA for the CDR3: TGTGCCAGCAGCTTATTATCTCCTTCCTACGAGCAGTACTTC. Encoded protein: CASSLLSPSYEQYF. V usage is TRBV7-9 and J usage is TRBJ2-7; D is ambiguous. CDR3 length: 14 residues. Between the trimmed V and J ends, which lost 2 bases and 1 base, there was a span of 9 bases. Germline V gene data show CDR1 as SEHNR and CDR2 as FQNEAQ (reference sequence).

This chain connects TRBV9 to TRBJ1-1; unclear D gene. The length of the CDR3 is 13 residues. Trimming took off 0 bases at V and 6 bases at J, with 9 bases between the two ends. Germline V gives CDR1 SGDLS, CDR2 YYNGEE. CDR3 loop: CASSVVRSPEAFF. The DNA for the CDR3 is TGTGCCAGCAGCGTAGTGAGGAGCCCTGAAGCTTTCTTT.

The V gene is TRBV5-1, the J gene TRBJ2-5; TRBD2 matches at 8 bases. With V trimmed by 3 bases and J by 1 base, 2 bases remained unmatched. The length of the CDR3 is 14 residues. In germline, CDR1 is SGHRS, CDR2 YFSETQ. Here the CDR3 reads CASSWRGVQETQYF. The CDR3 nucleotides are TGCGCCAGCAGCTGGCGGGGGGTCCAAGAGACCCAGTACTTC.

This clone was observed a single time. The rearrangement uses TRBV15 and TRBJ1-3; TRBD1 matches 8 bases. Germline-derived CDR1 and CDR2 are LNHNV and YYDKDF (reference sequence). CDR3 length equals 15 residues. Unmatched junction bases numbered 3, after V lost 5 bases and J lost 0 bases. As DNA, the CDR3 is TGTGCCACCAGCCCAGGGACAGGCTCTGGAAACACCATATATTTT. It is translated as CATSPGTGSGNTIYF.

The chain is built from TRBV5-6 and TRBJ2-7; possible D gene TRBD2, 6 bases. CDR1 is SGHDT, CDR2 YYEEEE, per germline. The CDR3 runs 16 residues. Between the trimmed V and J ends, which lost 4 bases and 3 bases, there was a span of 20 bases. The CDR3 coding sequence is TGTGCCAGCAGCCCGGTGGGGGGAGATAATCGCTACGAGCAGTACTTC. Protein product: CASSPVGGDNRYEQYF.

This rearrangement joins TRBV18 to TRBJ2-5; a possible D gene is TRBD1 (5 bases). CDR3 length: 15 amino acids. V shed 0 bases and J shed 7 bases, with 15 bases lying between them. The germline gives CDR1 KGHSH, CDR2 LQKENI. For the CDR3, the DNA is TGTGCCAGCTCACCACCGGCGCGACAGATGGGGACCCAGTACTTC. Amino acid sequence: CASSPPARQMGTQYF.

This chain joins TRBV7-9 and TRBJ2-3; TRBD2 aligns across 11 bases. This CDR3 is built from 16 residues. Unmatched junction bases numbered 5, after V lost 5 bases and J lost 1 base. Per the germline V gene, CDR1 is SEHNR and CDR2 is FQNEAQ (reference sequence). The CDR3 loop is CASSPIAGGGTDTQYF. The CDR3 nucleotides read TGTGCCAGCAGCCCGATAGCGGGAGGGGGCACAGATACGCAGTATTTT.

This chain joins TRBV5-1 and TRBJ1-4; D is unclear. V dropped 4 bases and J dropped 7 bases, with 11 bases sitting between them. Germline CDR1 reads SGHRS; CDR2 reads YFSETQ. CDR3 length: 13 amino acids. The CDR3 sequence: CASSAGGSEKLFF. As DNA, the CDR3 is TGCGCCAGCAGCGCAGGTGGGAGTGAAAAACTGTTTTTT. Together with reference TRBV5-1 and TRBJ1-4, the CDR3 gives the full variable domain: KAGVTQTPRYLIKTRGQQVTLSCSPISGHRSVSWYQQTPGQGLQFLFEYFSETQRNKGNFPGRFSGRQFSNSRSEMNVSTLELGDSALYLCASSAGGSEKLFFGSGTQLSVL.